This TCR beta chain emerged from a study of cytomegalovirus exposure and HLA in healthy donors (dated by TCRdb to about 2017). Concerning the study at large: In an earlier analysis of around 540 of the donors, around 290 Gb of sequence data and 117 million unique TCR beta sequences from about 180 million T cells were reported. Approximately 310 gigabases of sequencing data and around 90 million unique TCR sequences made up an early release that covered over 550 HLA-typed donors. Of the approximately 400 genotyped donors, 65% to 90% were placed in the genetic ancestry cluster associated with self-reported Caucasian donors. The study was designed to test whether signatures of past pathogen exposure could be identified by cataloging public T cell receptors. The study used immunosequencing to profile the T cell repertoires of 666 subjects and linked those repertoires to cytomegalovirus serostatus. A separate validation cohort of more than 100 different subjects was used in addition to the roughly 700-subject first cohort. High-throughput TCR immunosequencing, statistical association of individual TCRs with disease status, and machine learning were combined to predict cytomegalovirus infection status. In a later analysis, previously published TCR beta repertoires from 666 donors were re-analyzed and high-resolution HLA genotyping was added so that TCR occurrence patterns could be studied. In the later analysis, no new phenotypic data were used to find candidate immune exposures; instead, reliance was placed on TCR beta sequences and their occurrence across donors. An earlier analysis of nearly 600 of the donors applied high-throughput TCR beta sequencing to assess whether each TCR beta V gene segment acted as functional or pseudogenic. Donor age, sex, ethnicity and CMV serostatus were collected together with the repertoire data. Genome-wide SNP genotypes for about three fifths of the roughly 670 donors were used in a later genetic analysis, which treated that subset as a discovery cohort. All discovery cohort repertoires had been generated using a single sequencing platform. HLA typing included class I and class II loci at four-digit resolution. Typing coverage differed by locus: A, B, C, DRB1 and DQB1 were typed in roughly 629-640 donors, DQA1 in about 500, DPA1 in 600 to 610, and DPB1 in 472. Roughly 5 DR-DQ haplotypes were handled as single units for association and clustering, since linkage in the cohort was strong. Among 300 to 500 genotyped donors of the cohort, an average of approximately 200,000 unique TCR beta nucleotide sequences was sequenced per donor, of which about 18% were non-productive.

Results the study describes overall, beyond this receptor: Sequencing depth was assumed to be roughly uniform across donors in the presence/absence analyses, though that assumption may not hold. According to a later analysis, parvovirus B19, influenza, CMV and Epstein-Barr virus appeared linked to several top co-occurrence clusters. Linkage disequilibrium might explain the correlated functional status among segregating V segments, but an unknown experimental factor could not be ruled out. HLA typing was unavailable for some donors at each locus, so association tests used only the typed subset. In both the original and validation cohorts, the classifier was reported to diagnose cytomegalovirus status with high specificity and sensitivity. Because counts were too low, some 16 rarely observed V segments, including chromosome 9 orphons, were excluded from the earlier analysis of 587 of the donors. A later genetic analysis associated a missense DCLRE1C variant with V-gene and J-gene trimming of TCR beta chains, and an independent cohort replicated the association. A few of the identified cytomegalovirus-associated TCR beta chains were confirmed in vitro to be specific for cytomegalovirus antigens. A further reported finding was that TCR beta sequences accurately predicted the HLA-A and HLA-B alleles for most subjects in the first cohort. A later genetic analysis reported fewer N-insertions in productive TCRs among donors in an Asian-associated ancestry cluster than the roughly 690-donor mean. Across donors, most TCR sequences were observed very rarely, whereas some public TCRs were present in many individuals. Because the 87-base-pair reads could not distinguish some IMGT-functional V segments, including TRBV6-2 and TRBV6-3, those segments were excluded. This cohort had only TCR beta chains sequenced, and the lack of alpha or paired-chain data limited which features could be detected. It was suggested by the authors that the approach could potentially be generalized to other disease states and immunological phenotypes. A cluster of highly shared sequence variants was judged likely to represent a technical artifact of the sequencing pipeline. When HLA alleles, especially DR and DQ, strongly co-occurred, TCR associations were difficult to assign to individual alleles. In an earlier analysis of roughly 560 of the donors, most TCR beta V segments were observed in productive rearrangements about 87% or about 30% of the time, broadly matching IMGT annotations. In the study, some 160 TCR beta chains were listed as associated with cytomegalovirus. In a later analysis, HLA-associated TCR beta chains showed more clonal expansion and lower generation probabilities than non-associated chains that were equally common. A later analysis found that most CMV-associated TCR beta chains appeared HLA-restricted, with HLA associations seemingly driven largely by CMV exposure. The only immune exposure information available for the cohort was CMV serostatus. At a false discovery rate of 0.05, a later analysis linked roughly 17,000 TCR beta sequences to specific HLA alleles. According to a later analysis, TCR association rates differed among HLA loci, with DRB1 alleles showing the most associated TCRs and HLA-C alleles showing the fewest.

A word on this clone: Its antigen specificity is not known. No much larger clone is present one base from it, and per-base qualities are unavailable.

The receptor library was made with the immunoSEQ multiplex PCR assay. A mixture of 60 forward primers for TCR Vbeta segments and 13 reverse primers for TCR Jbeta segments was used in the multiplex PCR. The CDR3 region of rearranged TCR beta genes was amplified from genomic DNA by a multiplex PCR assay. The amplified TCR beta libraries were sequenced on the Illumina HiSeq System as 87-base-pair reads. For the original study's pipeline: A later analysis counted around 72 million unique TCR beta chains across the 666 repertoires, and 9 million to 14 million of these chains were shared by at least two donors. A nearest-neighbor algorithm error-corrected the raw reads and collapsed the reads into unique sequences, merging closely related sequences to remove PCR and sequencing errors. V, D and J gene segments were assigned by aligning CDR3 sequences to IMGT reference sequences. For a sequence to be retained, at least a six-nucleotide match to both a V gene segment and a J gene segment was required. Rearrangements were classified as productive when the CDR3 lacked stop codons and remained in frame with V and J, and all other rearrangements were classified as non-productive. CDR3 was defined according to IMGT convention as the region running from the second conserved V-encoded cysteine to the conserved J-encoded phenylalanine. Sequences without an unambiguous match to a single V gene segment were excluded from the earlier analysis of approximately 560 of the donors. An earlier analysis of 587 of the donors classified V segments as functional when productive rearrangements were above 56.7% and as segregating when the standard deviation between donors was above 5%. A statistical classification framework was built for diagnosing cytomegalovirus status from the catalog of TCR beta chain sequences. V and J gene assignment, in a later analysis, came from comparing TCR nucleotide sequences with IMGT/GENE-DB human TR gene sequences. The TCRdist pipeline was used in a later analysis to assign CDR3 sequences and most-parsimonious VDJ recombination scenarios. A later analysis defined each TCR beta chain by its CDR3 amino acid sequence plus V-gene family, and excluded reads lacking a unique V-gene family. In a later analysis, 500 to 650 highly shared, low-generation-probability nucleotide sequences were removed to address suspected cross-contamination and a sequencing artifact. In a later analysis, a clonal expansion index was calculated for each public chain from normalized within-repertoire ranks of inferred template counts. In a later analysis, generation probabilities were computed with a VDJ recombination model fitted to out-of-frame rearrangements, and the resulting probabilities were checked against IGoR. A later analysis scored TCR-TCR, TCR-HLA and TCR-CMV co-occurrence with hypergeometric tests, applying a repertoire-size bias correction to TCR pairs. A later analysis estimated false discovery rates by permuting HLA or CMV assignments 20 times. In a later analysis, co-occurring TCRs were grouped with DBSCAN, and TCRdist sequence similarity was added when clustering was performed within HLA-allele-positive subsets. Co-occurrence clustering excluded repertoires with fewer than 30,000 or more than 120,000 public chains, plus five with anomalous nucleotide sharing. TCRdb took this table from immuneACCESS and kept in-frame rearrangements with V and J called. Such tables lack part of the clones; where checked against another copy, unresolved V genes explain under half of the gap, and the rest is unexplained. The V and J calls and clone size were taken over from that table, and D and trimming were inferred from the DNA. The sample table records about 200,000 clones; 76% of these occur just once. Together, the top ten hold over 0.55% of the sample.

The cohort was made up of several hundred healthy bone marrow donors. At the time of sampling, all cohort members were nominally healthy, though unrecorded immune exposures were likely present. The donor was CMV seronegative and belonged to the group of 350 or so seronegative cohort members. Every donor gave a peripheral blood sample, and the peripheral blood mononuclear cells from that sample were used for TCR beta sequencing. The Qiagen DNeasy Blood Extraction Kit was used to extract genomic DNA from the blood cell samples. Clipping removes 2 bases from V and 3 bases from J, with 14 as the unmatched junction base count. CDR3 length: 19 amino acids, cysteine to phenylalanine. The DNA shown is the 57-base CDR3, in frame from base 1. The germline V gene supplies CDR1 MNHNS and CDR2 SASEGT.

The chain was built from TRBV6-1 and TRBJ2-7; TRBD2 fits 12 bases in the junction. Sequencing was done on a sample of PBMCs. The TCR was taken from a man aged 18 to 35 in good health and CMV-seronegative. For the CDR3, the sequence is CASSERTGVLAGGFYEQYF. Read as DNA, the sequence is TGTGCCAGCAGTGAAAGGACAGGGGTCCTAGCGGGAGGGTTCTACGAGCAGTACTTC.